This T cell receptor (beta chain) emerged from a study of cytomegalovirus exposure and HLA in healthy donors. Study-level background: The same platform used for the approximately 670 first-cohort repertoires was also used for the 100 to 150 validation repertoires, as a later analysis reported. Findings of the study overall: According to a subsequent analysis, TCR clusters from the first cohort were inclined to appear together in the roughly 110 validation repertoires.

Sequencing was performed with immunoSEQ multiplex PCR; in TCRdb, only in-frame clones are kept and a portion is missing. The table records around 200,000 clones, roughly 84% of them present only once. Comment on this clone: Its antigen remains unidentified.

The donors were members of the validation cohort, which comprised 90 to 150 subjects and was separate from the first cohort of 670 or so subjects. The germline CDR1 and CDR2 sequences are SEHNR and FQNEAQ (reference sequence). V was pared by 1 base and J by 0 bases, with 21 bases between. There are 19 residues in the CDR3. The specimen was PBMCs. This receptor was obtained from a woman under 30 in good health and CMV-seropositive. The V call is TRBV7-9, the J call TRBJ1-1; D might be TRBD1 (5 bases). The chain's CDR3 is CASSLGARELGALNTEAFF. In nucleotides, the CDR3 is TGTGCCAGCAGCTTAGGGGCGCGGGAGCTAGGGGCCTTGAACACTGAAGCTTTCTTT.